The T cell receptor (beta chain) under discussion was sequenced for a study of vaccination effects on CD4 cells after COVID-19. General study points: Convalescent patients numbered few in the study; early post-infection timepoints were missing entirely. Clones of infection and vaccine origin contracted markedly late after vaccination.

CDR1 is SGHDT, CDR2 YYEEEE, per germline. Trimming cost V 5 bases and J 2 bases, with 10 bases left between them. The CDR3 runs 14 residues. Sequencing was performed with immunoSEQ multiplex PCR; in TCRdb, only in-frame clones are kept and a portion is missing. This table has tens of thousands of clones, under 85% appearing once. Note on this clone: The target antigen is unknown.

With the ViraFEST assay, the study expanded antigen-specific CD4+ T cells using viral peptide pools, then sequenced them. With nine to eleven days of culture completed, CD4+ T cells were isolated. No vaccinee had earlier SARS-CoV-2 infection, and nucleocapsid antibodies were negative. IL-2 medium took the place of half the medium on both days 3 and 7. Sequencing was performed on CD4+ T cells from PBMCs cultured with HCoV-NL63 spike peptides, taken before COVID-19 vaccination. This clonotype originated in a human donor who received a COVID-19 vaccine. This chain uses TRBV5-6 with TRBJ2-2; the D gene is possibly TRBD1 (5 bases). CDR3: CASSGAFNTGELFF. DNA for the CDR3: TGTGCCAGCAGTGGGGCTTTCAACACCGGGGAGCTGTTTTTT.